A selection of T cell receptor beta chains follows, all from one sample in a study of T cell responses to AZD1222 COVID-19 vaccine. Generated by immunoSEQ multiplex PCR, the TCRdb table keeps only in-frame clones and is missing some. The sample lists approximately 100,000 clones, 85% to 90% occurring once. Source: peripheral blood, taken on day 0 of AZD1222 vaccination. Receptor source: an adult in good health. Each CDR3 is given with its conserved first and last residue. D genes are given only for firm matches. Rows may omit the clone size; those that give it use once, few, many or a size class.

v_gene,d_gene,abundance,j_gene,CDR3aa,CDR3nt
TRBV3-1/TRBV3-2,NA,NA,TRBJ1-6,CASSQERGPLHF,TGTGCCAGCAGCCAAGAACGAGGTCCCCTCCACTTT
TRBV19,NA,NA,TRBJ2-7,CASSIDGSPGLPSEQYF,TGTGCCAGTAGTATAGATGGGTCCCCAGGGCTCCCCTCCGAGCAGTACTTC
TRBV3-1/TRBV3-2,TRBD1,NA,TRBJ2-7,CASSWGQGTYEQYF,TGTGCCAGCAGCTGGGGACAGGGGACCTACGAGCAGTACTTC
TRBV11-2,NA,NA,TRBJ2-6,CASSFGTYQGGSGANVLTF,TGTGCCAGCAGCTTCGGGACATACCAAGGGGGGTCTGGGGCCAACGTCCTGACTTTC
TRBV19,NA,NA,TRBJ1-1,CASRQQGQGEAFF,TGTGCCAGTAGACAACAGGGACAAGGTGAAGCTTTCTTT
TRBV3-1/TRBV3-2,TRBD2,NA,TRBJ2-3,CASSQAWTSGGRDTQYF,TGTGCCAGCAGCCAGGCGTGGACTAGCGGGGGAAGGGATACGCAGTATTTT
TRBV11-2,NA,NA,TRBJ1-5,CASSLGTNQPQHF,TGTGCCAGCAGCTTAGGCACAAATCAGCCCCAGCATTTT
TRBV25-1,NA,NA,TRBJ2-5,CASSEGNKETQYF,TGTGCCAGCAGTGAAGGAAACAAGGAGACCCAGTACTTC
TRBV6-4,NA,NA,TRBJ1-1,CASSDSAGVNFEAFF,TGTGCCAGCAGTGACTCCGCAGGGGTCAACTTTGAAGCTTTCTTT
TRBV28,NA,NA,TRBJ2-2,CASSTMDTGELFF,TGTGCCAGCAGCACGATGGACACCGGGGAGCTGTTTTTT
TRBV5-1,TRBD1,NA,TRBJ2-1,CASSWGQGAVDEQFF,TGCGCCAGCAGCTGGGGACAGGGGGCTGTCGATGAGCAGTTCTTC
TRBV5-1,NA,NA,TRBJ2-5,CASSLAGGEETQYF,TGCGCCAGCAGCTTGGCCGGGGGAGAAGAGACCCAGTACTTC
TRBV12-3/TRBV12-4,NA,NA,TRBJ1-2,CASSQGGNYGYTF,TGTGCCAGCAGTCAGGGTGGCAACTATGGCTACACCTTC
TRBV9,TRBD1,once,TRBJ1-6,CASRGGGENSPLHF,TGTGCCAGCCGGGGAGGGGGCGAAAATTCACCCCTCCACTTT
TRBV20-1,NA,NA,TRBJ1-4,CSATESGGREKLFF,TGCAGTGCTACTGAGTCCGGGGGACGAGAAAAACTGTTTTTT
TRBV29-1,NA,NA,TRBJ1-2,CSVATGYGYTF,TGCAGCGTCGCCACAGGGTATGGCTACACCTTC
TRBV3-1/TRBV3-2,TRBD2,NA,TRBJ2-1,CASSHLPGLPDNEQFF,TGTGCCAGCAGCCATTTACCGGGACTACCCGACAATGAGCAGTTCTTC
TRBV10-3,NA,once,TRBJ1-1,CAAGGGRNTEAFF,TGTGCCGCCGGGGGGGGCAGGAACACTGAAGCTTTCTTT
TRBV12-5,NA,few,TRBJ1-2,CASGFYTQRINYGYTF,TGTGCTAGTGGTTTTTATACTCAGCGGATTAACTATGGCTACACCTTC
TRBV5-1,NA,NA,TRBJ2-5,CASTFRTQETQYF,TGCGCCAGCACCTTTCGGACGCAAGAGACCCAGTACTTC
TRBV11-2,NA,NA,TRBJ2-7,CASSSREGSYEQYF,TGTGCCAGCAGCAGCCGAGAGGGATCCTACGAGCAGTACTTC
TRBV7-8,TRBD1,NA,TRBJ2-7,CASSSRQGGTYEQYF,TGTGCCAGCAGCAGTAGACAGGGTGGGACCTACGAGCAGTACTTC
TRBV4-2,NA,NA,TRBJ2-1,CASSQPSNYNEQFF,TGTGCCAGCAGCCAACCCAGCAACTACAATGAGCAGTTCTTC
TRBV7-3,TRBD2,NA,TRBJ2-3,CASSLEAGGSTDTQYF,TGTGCCAGCAGCTTAGAAGCGGGGGGAAGCACAGATACGCAGTATTTT
TRBV6-5,NA,once,TRBJ2-5,CASSGPPQETQYF,TGTGCCAGCAGCGGACCGCCTCAAGAGACCCAGTACTTC
TRBV27,NA,NA,TRBJ1-1,CASSLRGTEAFF,TGTGCCAGCAGCCTTAGGGGCACTGAAGCTTTCTTT
TRBV19,TRBD2,NA,TRBJ2-1,CASSSRGGLNNEQFF,TGTGCCAGTAGTAGTCGCGGGGGGCTAAACAATGAGCAGTTCTTC
TRBV6-5,NA,NA,TRBJ1-6,CASRPLQGDNSPLHF,TGTGCCAGCAGACCCCTGCAGGGAGACAATTCACCCCTCCACTTT
TRBV23-1,TRBD1,NA,TRBJ2-5,CASGSAGQEYQETQYF,TGCGCCAGCGGATCGGCGGGACAGGAGTACCAAGAGACCCAGTACTTC
TRBV21-1,NA,NA,TRBJ2-4,CASSPGRGAGKNIQYF,TGTGCCAGCAGCCCAGGGAGAGGGGCGGGCAAAAACATTCAGTACTTC
TRBV5-1,NA,NA,TRBJ2-3,CASSPGGGQGTQYF,TGCGCCAGCAGCCCCGGGGGTGGCCAGGGTACGCAGTATTTT